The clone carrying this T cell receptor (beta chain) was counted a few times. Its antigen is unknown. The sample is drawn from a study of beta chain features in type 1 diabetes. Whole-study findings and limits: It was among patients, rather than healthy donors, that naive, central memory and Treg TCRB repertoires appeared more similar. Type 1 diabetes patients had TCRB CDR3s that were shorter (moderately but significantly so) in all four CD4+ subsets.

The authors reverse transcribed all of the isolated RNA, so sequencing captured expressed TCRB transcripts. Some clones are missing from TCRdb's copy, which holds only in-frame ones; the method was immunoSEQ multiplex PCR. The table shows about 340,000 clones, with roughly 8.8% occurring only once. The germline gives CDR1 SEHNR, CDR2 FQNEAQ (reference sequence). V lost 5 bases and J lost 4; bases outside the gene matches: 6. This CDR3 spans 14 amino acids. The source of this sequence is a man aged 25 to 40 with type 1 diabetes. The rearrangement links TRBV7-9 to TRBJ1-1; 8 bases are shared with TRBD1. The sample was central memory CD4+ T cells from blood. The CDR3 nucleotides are TGTGCCAGCAGCACAGGACAGGGAGGCACTGAAGCTTTCTTT. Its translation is CASSTGQGGTEAFF.